The 21 T cell receptor beta chains listed next were all sequenced from one sample in a study of blood T cell repertoires in COVID-19 (dated by TCRdb to between 2020 and 2021). Preparation of the library involved the immunoSEQ multiplex PCR assay. Not all clones reach the TCRdb copy of this immuneACCESS table, which keeps in-frame sequences only. Checked studies attribute under half of the gap to unresolved V genes and leave the rest unexplained. Recorded for this sample are around 130,000 clones; 84% of them occurred a single time. Less than 9% of the sample belongs to the ten largest clones. The material sequenced was peripheral blood. These receptors were taken from a man aged 30 to 45 with COVID-19, enrolled during active disease.

The CDR3 coding sequence is TGTGCCAGCAGCCAAGTGTTGCGGGAGGGGACAGATACGCAGTATTTT. Translating it yields CASSQVLREGTDTQYF. The J gene is TRBJ2-3, the V gene TRBV3-1 (or the pseudogene TRBV3-2), with 9 bases aligning to TRBD2. This CDR3 spans 16 amino acids. Germline V gene data show CDR1 as LGHDT and CDR2 as YNNKEL (reference sequence). Unmatched junction bases numbered 5, after V lost 1 base and J lost 3 bases.

The chain combines TRBV27 with TRBJ2-7, with D perhaps TRBD1 (6 bases). This CDR3 is built from 14 residues. Germline V gives CDR1 MNHEY, CDR2 SMNVEV (reference sequence). V was trimmed by 2 bases and J by 3 bases, leaving 11 bases between them. This chain's CDR3 is CASSLRGLGYEQYF. Here the CDR3 DNA reads TGTGCCAGCAGTTTAAGGGGGTTAGGCTACGAGCAGTACTTC.

This clone was recorded at least ten times. The chain employs TRBV4-3 and TRBJ1-5; no clear D. Trimming shortened V by 0 bases and J by 6 bases, and 9 bases separated the two germline ends. From germline, CDR1 is LGHNA and CDR2 YSLEER. The CDR3 length is 14 residues. The CDR3 is CASSQDIEGQPQHF. CDR3 DNA sequence: TGCGCCAGCAGCCAAGATATCGAGGGTCAGCCCCAGCATTTT.

The CDR3 is CASSFAGVGTYEQYF. In DNA, the CDR3 is TGTGCCAGCAGCTTTGCGGGAGTGGGTACCTACGAGCAGTACTTC. This chain connects TRBV7-2 to TRBJ2-7, with 7 bases identical to TRBD2. The germline V gene encodes CDR1 SGHTA and CDR2 FQGNSA. This CDR3 is built from 15 residues. V shed 3 bases and J 2 bases; nucleotides not matched to a gene: 7.

This clone was counted a few times. The J gene is TRBJ1-2, the V gene TRBV29-1, with D possibly being TRBD1 (6 bases). Per germline, CDR1 SQVTM and CDR2 ANQGSEA. The CDR3 totals 12 residues. Deletions cut 8 bases from V and 7 bases from J, with 17 bases between. The CDR3 spells CSLKDSRSGYTF. The CDR3 region has the DNA TGCAGCCTAAAGGACAGTAGAAGTGGCTACACCTTC.

This chain joins TRBV6-5 and TRBJ1-2; D may be TRBD1 (5 bases). The CDR3 covers 16 residues. The V gene lost 0 bases and the J gene lost 0 bases, with 11 bases spanning the gap. CDR1 and CDR2 from the germline V gene are MNHEY and SVGAGI. The CDR3 DNA reads as TGTGCCAGCAGTTACTCGGGGCAGCTCACTAACTATGGCTACACCTTC. This encodes CASSYSGQLTNYGYTF.

This clone was counted many times. The chain has TRBV28 and TRBJ1-6; D unclear. This CDR3 is built from 12 residues. The germline V gene has CDR1 MDHEN and CDR2 SYDVKM. V was clipped by 6 bases and J by 10 bases, with 10 bases between them. Here the CDR3 DNA reads TGTGCCAGCAGGTCCCTGCGGTCACCCCTCCACTTT. This codes for CASRSLRSPLHF.

The J gene is TRBJ1-2, the V gene TRBV9; D is possibly TRBD1 (6 bases). Germline CDR1 is SGDLS and CDR2 is YYNGEE. This CDR3 is built from 15 residues. V lost 4 bases and J lost 5, with 18 bases in between. The CDR3 sequence is CASSPGSGALYGYTF. The DNA for the CDR3 is TGTGCCAGCAGCCCGGGATCAGGGGCCCTATATGGCTACACCTTC. Full variable domain (rest looked up from reference TRBV9 and TRBJ1-2): DSGVTQTPKHLITATGQRVTLRCSPRSGDLSVYWYQQSLDQGLQFLIQYYNGEERAKGNILERFSAQQFPDLHSELNLSSLELGDSALYFCASSPGSGALYGYTFGSGTRLTVV.

The chain links TRBV15 to TRBJ1-4; no definite D call. The V end was cut by 1 base, the J end by 8 bases, with 11 bases between. Germline loops: CDR1 LNHNV, CDR2 YYDKDF (reference sequence). This CDR3 spans 14 amino acids. The CDR3 here is CATSRGAGREKLFF. The CDR3 DNA follows: TGTGCCACCAGCAGAGGGGCGGGGAGGGAAAAACTGTTTTTT.

This clone was seen only once. This chain connects TRBV19 to TRBJ1-2; 7 bases agree with TRBD1. The CDR3 totals 15 residues. With V trimmed by 4 bases and J by 6 bases, 11 bases remained unmatched. Germline CDR1 LNHDA, CDR2 SQIVND (reference sequence). The DNA for the CDR3 is TGTGCCAGTAGTAGCCCAGGAGGAGGGGGCAATGGCTACACCTTC. It translates to CASSSPGGGGNGYTF.

The chain carries TRBV10-3 and TRBJ2-3, with 7 bases aligning to TRBD2. Germline loops: CDR1 ENHRY, CDR2 SYGVKD. V dropped 2 bases and J dropped 2; count of bases not matched to a gene: 4. There are 15 residues in the CDR3. The chain's CDR3 is CAISEGGGTTDTQYF. CDR3 sequence (DNA): TGTGCCATCAGTGAGGGGGGAGGGACCACAGATACGCAGTATTTT.

V usage is TRBV5-1 and J usage is TRBJ2-1, with 9 bases lining up with TRBD1. The germline V gene encodes CDR1 SGHRS and CDR2 YFSETQ. This CDR3 comprises 16 residues. The V segment lost 3 bases and the J segment 0 bases; nucleotides outside the gene matches: 4. The CDR3 DNA reads TGCGCCAGCAGCTGGACAGGGGCTAGCTCCTACAATGAGCAGTTCTTC. The encoded protein is CASSWTGASSYNEQFF.

This rearrangement joins TRBV6-5 to TRBJ1-5; possibly TRBD1 for D (6 bases). Deletions cut 6 bases from V and 4 bases from J, with 10 bases between. This CDR3 comprises 13 residues. Germline V lookup: CDR1 MNHEY, CDR2 SVGAGI. The CDR3 DNA reads TGTGCCAGCAGCCCCGACAGGAATCAGCCCCAGCATTTT. It is translated as CASSPDRNQPQHF.

The V and J genes are TRBV29-1 and TRBJ2-7; weak D call: TRBD1 (5 bases). Deletions cut 3 bases from V and 3 bases from J, with 12 bases between. Germline V gene lookup returns CDR1 SQVTM and CDR2 ANQGSEA. The CDR3 loop spans 13 amino acids. CDR3 coding DNA: TGCAGCGTTGATGGTCCAGGGAACTACGAGCAGTACTTC. Protein: CSVDGPGNYEQYF.

The J gene is TRBJ1-2, the V gene TRBV7-9; 8 bases map to TRBD1. The V and J ends lost 4 bases and 6 bases, in that order; junction bases with no gene match: 10. Germline V lookup: CDR1 SEHNR, CDR2 FQNEAQ (reference sequence). The CDR3 sequence is 15 residues long. The CDR3 reads CASSSRTGPINGYTF. As DNA, the CDR3 is TGTGCCAGCAGCTCCCGGACAGGGCCTATCAATGGCTACACCTTC.

CDR3 nucleotides: TGTGCCACCAGTGATGCCGGGACTAGTGGAGAGACCCAGTACTTC. The encoded protein is CATSDAGTSGETQYF. The V and J genes are TRBV24-1 and TRBJ2-5; TRBD2 aligns across 8 bases. The CDR3 spans 15 residues. The trim removed 3 bases at V and 4 bases at J, leaving 6 bases unmatched. Germline V gene data show CDR1 as KGHDR and CDR2 as SFDVKD.

The V gene is TRBV10-3, the J gene TRBJ2-7; 9 bases line up with TRBD1. The CDR3 length is 13 residues. The germline V gene has CDR1 ENHRY and CDR2 SYGVKD. Trimming took 6 bases from V and 7 from J; bases not matched to a gene: 7. In DNA form, the CDR3 reads TGTGCCATCAGCCGGGACAGGGCTGGGGAGCAGTACTTC. Its protein product is CAISRDRAGEQYF.

The chain couples TRBV28 to TRBJ2-3, with 8 bases that match TRBD1. The CDR3 spans 15 residues. V was pared by 3 bases and J by 5 bases, with 7 bases of the junction left unmatched. Germline CDR1 reads MDHEN; CDR2 reads SYDVKM. CDR3 residues: CASSLDRAGGDTQYF. CDR3 nucleotide sequence: TGTGCCAGCAGTTTGGACAGGGCGGGCGGAGATACGCAGTATTTT. The full variable domain, rest sourced from reference TRBV28 and TRBJ2-3, is DVKVTQSSRYLVKRTGEKVFLECVQDMDHENMFWYRQDPGLGLRLIYFSYDVKMKEKGDIPEGYSVSREKKERFSLILESASTNQTSMYLCASSLDRAGGDTQYFGPGTRLTVL.

The genes are TRBV3-1 (or the pseudogene TRBV3-2) and TRBJ2-1, with TRBD2 matching 13 bases. The ends lost 0 bases at V and 3 bases at J; junction bases unmatched: 8. Germline V gene lookup returns CDR1 LGHDT and CDR2 YNNKEL (reference sequence). There are 19 residues in the CDR3. CDR3 in amino acids: CASSQEATSGRRVYNEQFF. CDR3 nucleotides: TGTGCCAGCAGCCAAGAGGCGACTAGCGGGAGGCGGGTCTACAATGAGCAGTTCTTC.

The rearrangement joins TRBV19 to TRBJ1-1; D call uncertain. Germline V gene data show CDR1 as LNHDA and CDR2 as SQIVND (reference sequence). This CDR3 has 14 residues. V lost 6 bases and J 5 bases, leaving 16 bases between the germline ends. The CDR3 DNA follows: TGTGCCAGTAGGACCCGTACTAGCTTAACTGAAGCTTTCTTT. Translating it yields CASRTRTSLTEAFF.

This chain connects TRBV2 to TRBJ1-4; weak D call: TRBD1 (5 bases). This CDR3 contains 14 residues. The germline CDR1 and CDR2 sequences are SNHLY and FYNNEI. V lost 6 bases, J lost 4 bases, and 12 bases lay in between. This CDR3 reads CASSLTDYNEKLFF. CDR3 nucleotides: TGTGCCAGCAGCCTGACAGATTATAATGAAAAACTGTTTTTT.